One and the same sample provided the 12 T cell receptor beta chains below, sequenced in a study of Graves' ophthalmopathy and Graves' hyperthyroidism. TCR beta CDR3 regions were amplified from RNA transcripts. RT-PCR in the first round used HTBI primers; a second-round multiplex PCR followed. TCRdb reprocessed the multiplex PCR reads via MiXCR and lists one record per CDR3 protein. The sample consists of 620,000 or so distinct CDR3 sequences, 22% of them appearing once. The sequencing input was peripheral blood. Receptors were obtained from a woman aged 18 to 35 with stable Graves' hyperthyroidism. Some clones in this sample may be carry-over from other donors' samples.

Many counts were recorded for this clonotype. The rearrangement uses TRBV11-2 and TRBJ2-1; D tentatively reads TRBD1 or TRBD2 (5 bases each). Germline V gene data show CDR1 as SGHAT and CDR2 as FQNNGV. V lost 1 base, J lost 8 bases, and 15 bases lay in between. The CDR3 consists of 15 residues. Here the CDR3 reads CASSLALGGWDEQFF. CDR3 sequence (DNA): TGTGCCAGCAGCTTAGCTCTTGGGGGTTGGGATGAGCAGTTCTTC.

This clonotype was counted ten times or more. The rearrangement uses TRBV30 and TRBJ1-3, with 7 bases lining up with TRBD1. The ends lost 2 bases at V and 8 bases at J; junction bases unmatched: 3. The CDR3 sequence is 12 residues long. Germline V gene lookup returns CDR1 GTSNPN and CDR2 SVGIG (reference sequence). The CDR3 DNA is TGTGCCTGGAGTCACAGGGGATACACCATATATTTT. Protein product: CAWSHRGYTIYF.

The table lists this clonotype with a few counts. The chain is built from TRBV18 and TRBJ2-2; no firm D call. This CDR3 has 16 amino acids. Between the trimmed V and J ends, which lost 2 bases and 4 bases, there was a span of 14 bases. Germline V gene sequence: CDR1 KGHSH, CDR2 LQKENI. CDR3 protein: CASSPMTPPSTGELFF. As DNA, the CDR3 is TGTGCCAGCTCACCAATGACTCCTCCGTCCACCGGGGAGCTGTTTTTT.

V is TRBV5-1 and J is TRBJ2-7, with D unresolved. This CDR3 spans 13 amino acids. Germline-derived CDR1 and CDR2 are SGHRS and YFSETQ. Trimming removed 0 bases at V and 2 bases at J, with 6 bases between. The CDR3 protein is CASSLAKTYEQYF. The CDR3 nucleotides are TGCGCCAGCAGCTTGGCTAAAACCTACGAGCAGTACTTC.

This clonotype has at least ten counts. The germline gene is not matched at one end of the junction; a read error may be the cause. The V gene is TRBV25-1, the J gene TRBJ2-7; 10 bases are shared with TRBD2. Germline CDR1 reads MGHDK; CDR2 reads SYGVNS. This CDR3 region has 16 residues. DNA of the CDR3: TGTGCCAGCAGTGAACCGGGACTAGCGAACTCCTGCGAGCAGTACTTC. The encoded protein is CASSEPGLANSCEQYF.

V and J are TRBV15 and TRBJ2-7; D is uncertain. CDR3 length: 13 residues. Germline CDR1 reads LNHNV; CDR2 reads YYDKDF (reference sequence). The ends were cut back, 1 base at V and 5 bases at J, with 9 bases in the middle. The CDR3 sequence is CATSRVPFDEQYF. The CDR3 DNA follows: TGTGCCACCAGCAGAGTCCCCTTTGACGAGCAGTACTTC.

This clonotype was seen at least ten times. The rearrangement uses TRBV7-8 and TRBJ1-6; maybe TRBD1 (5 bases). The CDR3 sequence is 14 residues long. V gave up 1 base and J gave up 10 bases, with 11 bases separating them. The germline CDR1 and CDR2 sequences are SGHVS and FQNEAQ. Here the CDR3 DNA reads TGTGCCAGCAGCTTAGTAGGGGCTCGGTCACCCCTCCACTTT. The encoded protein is CASSLVGARSPLHF. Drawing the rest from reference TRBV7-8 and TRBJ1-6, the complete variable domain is GAGVSQSPRYKVAKRGQDVALRCDPISGHVSLFWYQQALGQGPEFLTYFQNEAQLDKSGLPSDRFFAERPEGSVSTLKIQRTQQEDSAVYLCASSLVGARSPLHFGNGTRLTVT.

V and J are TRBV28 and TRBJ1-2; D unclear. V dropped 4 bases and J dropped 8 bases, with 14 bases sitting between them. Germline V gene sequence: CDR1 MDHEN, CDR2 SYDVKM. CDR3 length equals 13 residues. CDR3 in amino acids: CASSSYYDGGYTF. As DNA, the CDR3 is TGTGCCAGCAGTTCCTACTATGACGGCGGCTACACCTTC.

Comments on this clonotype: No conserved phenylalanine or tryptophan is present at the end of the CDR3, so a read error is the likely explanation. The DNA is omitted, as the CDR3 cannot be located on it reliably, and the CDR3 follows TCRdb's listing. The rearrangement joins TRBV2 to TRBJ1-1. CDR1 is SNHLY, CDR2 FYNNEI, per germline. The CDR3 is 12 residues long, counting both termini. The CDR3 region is CATSDRTTEACV.

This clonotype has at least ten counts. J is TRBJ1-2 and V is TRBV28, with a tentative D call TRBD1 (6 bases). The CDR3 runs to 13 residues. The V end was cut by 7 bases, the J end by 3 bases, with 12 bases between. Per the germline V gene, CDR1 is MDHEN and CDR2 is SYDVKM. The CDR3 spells CASKMGADYGYTF. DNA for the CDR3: TGTGCCAGCAAAATGGGGGCCGACTATGGCTACACCTTC.

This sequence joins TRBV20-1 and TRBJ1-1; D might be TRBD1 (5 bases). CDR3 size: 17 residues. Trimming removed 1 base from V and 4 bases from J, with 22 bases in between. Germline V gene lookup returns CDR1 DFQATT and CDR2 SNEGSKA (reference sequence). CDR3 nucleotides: TGCAGTGCTAGAGTCCTCGGCCATCGGGGCCTGGGCACTGAAGCTTTCTTT. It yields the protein CSARVLGHRGLGTEAFF.

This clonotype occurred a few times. The CDR3 protein is CASSEGVTDTGELFF. The CDR3 bases are TGTGCCAGCAGTGAGGGTGTCACGGACACCGGGGAGCTGTTTTTT. The rearrangement joins TRBV6-1 to TRBJ2-2; D call uncertain. This CDR3 contains 15 residues. V lost 3 bases and J lost 3, with 11 bases in between. Per germline, CDR1 MNHNS and CDR2 SASEGT.